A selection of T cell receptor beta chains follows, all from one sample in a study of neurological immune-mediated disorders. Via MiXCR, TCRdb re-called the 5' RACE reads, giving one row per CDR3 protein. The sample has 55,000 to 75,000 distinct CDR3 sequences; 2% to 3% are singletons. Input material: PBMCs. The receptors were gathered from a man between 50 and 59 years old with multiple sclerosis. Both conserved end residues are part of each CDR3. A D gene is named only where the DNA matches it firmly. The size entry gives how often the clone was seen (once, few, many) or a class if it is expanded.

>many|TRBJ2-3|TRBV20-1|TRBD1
CSAFRGLSTDTQYF
TGCAGTGCCTTCAGGGGGCTGAGCACAGATACGCAGTATTTT
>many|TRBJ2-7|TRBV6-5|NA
CASSYPRQGSYEQYF
TGTGCCAGCAGTTACCCCCGGCAGGGCTCCTACGAGCAGTACTTC
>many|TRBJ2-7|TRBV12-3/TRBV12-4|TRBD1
CASSLSPGQGTYEQYF
TGTGCCAGCAGTCTATCGCCGGGACAGGGGACCTACGAGCAGTACTTC
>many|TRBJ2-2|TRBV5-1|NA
CASSLVGLRGPNTGELFF
TGCGCCAGCAGCTTGGTAGGGTTGCGTGGCCCGAACACCGGGGAGCTGTTTTTT
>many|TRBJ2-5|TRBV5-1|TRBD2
CASSSLAGGSKETQYF
TGCGCCAGCAGCTCCCTAGCGGGGGGGAGCAAAGAGACCCAGTACTTC
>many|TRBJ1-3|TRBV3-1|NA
CASSQLTSGNTIYF
TGTGCCAGCAGCCAACTAACATCTGGAAACACCATATATTTT
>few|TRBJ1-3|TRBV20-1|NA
CSARGPTSGNTIYF
TGCAGTGCAAGAGGGCCCACCTCTGGAAACACCATATATTTT
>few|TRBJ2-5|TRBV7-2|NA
CASRGSETQYF
TGTGCCAGCCGGGGATCGGAGACCCAGTACTTC
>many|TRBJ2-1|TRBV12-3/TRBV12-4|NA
CASSFPGINNEQFF
TGTGCCAGCAGTTTCCCGGGAATCAACAATGAGCAGTTCTTC
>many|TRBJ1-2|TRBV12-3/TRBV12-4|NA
CASSLEGFYGYTF
TGTGCCAGCAGTTTAGAAGGATTCTATGGCTACACCTTC
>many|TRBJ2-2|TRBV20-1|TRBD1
CSARGGQRAGELFF
TGCAGTGCTAGAGGGGGACAGAGGGCCGGGGAGCTGTTTTTT
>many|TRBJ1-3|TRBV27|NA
CASSEREFGNTIYF
TGTGCCAGCAGTGAAAGGGAATTTGGAAACACCATATATTTT
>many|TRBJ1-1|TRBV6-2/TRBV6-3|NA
CASTENLGGTTVEAFF
TGTGCCAGCACGGAGAATTTGGGGGGGACGACCGTTGAAGCTTTCTTT
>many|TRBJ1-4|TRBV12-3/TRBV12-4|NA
CASSYGTSINEKLFF
TGTGCCAGCAGCTATGGGACATCCATTAATGAAAAACTGTTTTTT
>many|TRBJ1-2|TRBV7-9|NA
CASSAPGVRGYTF
TGTGCCAGCAGCGCCCCGGGGGTGCGCGGCTACACCTTC
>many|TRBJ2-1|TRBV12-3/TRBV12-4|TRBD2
CASSLGLAGTYNEQFF
TGTGCCAGCAGTTTAGGACTAGCGGGGACCTACAATGAGCAGTTCTTC
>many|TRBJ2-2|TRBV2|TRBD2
CASTAGLAGGRNTGELFF
TGTGCCAGCACCGCCGGACTAGCGGGGGGAAGGAACACCGGGGAGCTGTTTTTT
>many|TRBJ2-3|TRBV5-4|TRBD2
CASSLEPSGGRTDTQYF
TGTGCCAGCAGCTTGGAGCCTAGCGGGGGGCGGACAGATACGCAGTATTTT
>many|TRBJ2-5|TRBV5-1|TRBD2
CASSREGETQYF
TGCGCCAGCAGCAGGGAGGGAGAGACCCAGTACTTC
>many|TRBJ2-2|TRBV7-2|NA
CASKDSSGELFF
TGTGCCAGCAAAGACAGTTCCGGGGAGCTGTTTTTT
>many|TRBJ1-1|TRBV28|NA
CASRLPGGTEAFF
TGTGCCAGCAGGTTACCAGGAGGTACTGAAGCTTTCTTT
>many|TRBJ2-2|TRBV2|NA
CASRVTGNTGELFF
TGTGCCAGCAGGGTGACGGGGAACACCGGGGAGCTGTTTTTT
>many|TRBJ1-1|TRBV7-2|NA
CASTPARSAEAFF
TGTGCCAGCACCCCCGCCCGTTCAGCTGAAGCTTTCTTT
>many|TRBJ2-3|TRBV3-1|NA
CASSQWGAQNADTQYF
TGTGCCAGCAGCCAATGGGGGGCTCAGAACGCAGATACGCAGTATTTT
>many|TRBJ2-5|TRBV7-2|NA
CASRGSRYQETQYF
TGTGCCAGCAGGGGGAGTAGGTACCAAGAGACCCAGTACTTC
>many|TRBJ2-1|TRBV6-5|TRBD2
CASFLSGGGSSYNEQFF
TGTGCCAGCTTCCTCTCGGGCGGGGGAAGCTCCTACAATGAGCAGTTCTTC
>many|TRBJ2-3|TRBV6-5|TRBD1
CASSYLAGQGATDTQYF
TGTGCCAGCAGTTACCTGGCGGGACAGGGGGCAACAGATACGCAGTATTTT
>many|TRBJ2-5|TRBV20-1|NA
CSAPTGEGETQYF
TGCAGTGCCCCGACAGGGGAGGGGGAGACCCAGTACTTC
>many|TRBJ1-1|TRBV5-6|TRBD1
CASSSSPGQATEAFF
TGTGCCAGCAGCTCGTCTCCGGGACAGGCCACTGAAGCTTTCTTT
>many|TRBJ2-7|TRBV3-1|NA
CASSPYRGSQQYF
TGTGCCAGCAGCCCGTACCGGGGGTCGCAGCAGTACTTC
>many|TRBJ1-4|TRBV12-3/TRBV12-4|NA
CASRRGRGFGKLFF
TGTGCCAGCCGAAGAGGTAGGGGGTTCGGAAAACTGTTTTTT
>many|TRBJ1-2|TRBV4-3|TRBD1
CASSQEGQGLGYTF
TGCGCCAGCAGCCAGGAAGGACAGGGGCTCGGCTACACCTTC
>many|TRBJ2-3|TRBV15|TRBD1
CATSRDTGGTDTQYF
TGTGCCACCAGCAGAGATACAGGGGGCACAGATACGCAGTATTTT
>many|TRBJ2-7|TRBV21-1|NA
CASSKGTGIPYEQYF
TGTGCCAGCAGCAAAGGGACAGGGATCCCCTACGAGCAGTACTTC
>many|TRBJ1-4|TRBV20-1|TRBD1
CSATPGQVNEKLFF
TGCAGTGCGACTCCGGGACAGGTTAACGAAAAACTGTTTTTT
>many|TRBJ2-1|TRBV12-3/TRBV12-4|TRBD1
CASSLMGQGLQEQFF
TGTGCCAGCAGTTTAATGGGACAGGGGTTGCAAGAGCAGTTCTTC